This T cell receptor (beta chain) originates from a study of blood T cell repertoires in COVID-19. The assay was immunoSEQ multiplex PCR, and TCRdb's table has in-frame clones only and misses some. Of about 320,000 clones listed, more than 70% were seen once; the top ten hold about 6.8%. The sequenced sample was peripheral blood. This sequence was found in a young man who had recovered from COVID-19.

In DNA, the CDR3 is TGTGCCAGTAGTGGGGGTAGCAGGGGGAGCAATCAGCCCCAGCATTTT. It encodes CASSGGSRGSNQPQHF. J is TRBJ1-5 and V is TRBV19, with 7 bases matching TRBD1. Losses at the gene ends were 5 bases for V and 1 base for J; bases not matched to a gene: 8. Germline V lookup: CDR1 LNHDA, CDR2 SQIVND (reference sequence). This CDR3 comprises 16 residues.